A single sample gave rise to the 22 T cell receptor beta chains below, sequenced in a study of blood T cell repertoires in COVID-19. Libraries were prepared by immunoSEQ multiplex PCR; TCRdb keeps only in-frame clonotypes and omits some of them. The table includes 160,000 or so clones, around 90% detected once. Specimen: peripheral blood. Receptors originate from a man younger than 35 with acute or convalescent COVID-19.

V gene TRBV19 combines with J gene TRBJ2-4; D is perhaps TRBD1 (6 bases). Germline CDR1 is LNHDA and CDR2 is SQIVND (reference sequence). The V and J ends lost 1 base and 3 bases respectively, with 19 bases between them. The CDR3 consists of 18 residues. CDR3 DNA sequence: TGTGCCAGTAGTATAGGCCCTGACAGGCCAGTTATCAAAAACATTCAGTACTTC. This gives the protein CASSIGPDRPVIKNIQYF.

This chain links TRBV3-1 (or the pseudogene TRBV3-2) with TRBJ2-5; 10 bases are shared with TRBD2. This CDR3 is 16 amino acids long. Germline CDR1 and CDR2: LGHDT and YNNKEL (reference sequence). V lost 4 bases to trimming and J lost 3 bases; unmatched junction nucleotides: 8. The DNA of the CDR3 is TGTGCCAGCAGCCCGGATTGGCTAGCGGGGGAAGAGACCCAGTACTTC. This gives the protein CASSPDWLAGEETQYF.

In DNA, the CDR3 is TGTGCCAGCAGCCGCGGGACTAGCGGGACGGGCGGAACAGATACGCAGTATTTT. This encodes CASSRGTSGTGGTDTQYF. J is TRBJ2-3 and V is TRBV5-4; 13 bases are shared with TRBD2. Germline V gives CDR1 SGHNT, CDR2 YYREEE (reference sequence). The CDR3 contains 18 residues. The V gene end was trimmed by 4 bases and the J gene end by 3 bases; junction bases not matched to a gene: 11.

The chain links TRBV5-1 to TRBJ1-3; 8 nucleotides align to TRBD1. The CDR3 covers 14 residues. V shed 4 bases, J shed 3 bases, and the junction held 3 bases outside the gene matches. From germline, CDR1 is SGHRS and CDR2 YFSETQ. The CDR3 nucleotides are TGCGCCAGCAGCCTTGGACAGGGTGGAAACACCATATATTTT. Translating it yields CASSLGQGGNTIYF.

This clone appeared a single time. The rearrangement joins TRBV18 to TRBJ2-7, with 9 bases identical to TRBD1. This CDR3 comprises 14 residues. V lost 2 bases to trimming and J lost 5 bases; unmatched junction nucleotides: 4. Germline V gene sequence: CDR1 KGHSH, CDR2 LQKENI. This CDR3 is CASSPGTGRDEQYF. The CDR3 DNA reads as TGTGCCAGCTCACCAGGGACAGGGCGCGACGAGCAGTACTTC.

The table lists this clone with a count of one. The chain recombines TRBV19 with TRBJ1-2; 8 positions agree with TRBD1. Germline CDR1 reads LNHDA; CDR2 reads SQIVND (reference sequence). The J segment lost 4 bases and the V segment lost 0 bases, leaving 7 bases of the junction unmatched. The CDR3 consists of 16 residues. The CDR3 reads CASSIDGDRSGYGYTF. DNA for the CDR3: TGTGCCAGTAGTATAGATGGGGACAGGTCCGGCTATGGCTACACCTTC.

The CDR3 DNA sequence: TGTGCCAGCAGCTTTTTATCTAGGGGAAGCTCTGGAAACACCATATATTTT. Residues: CASSFLSRGSSGNTIYF. The V call is TRBV7-2, the J call TRBJ1-3, with a tentative D call TRBD1 (5 bases). From germline, CDR1 is SGHTA and CDR2 FQGNSA. V was trimmed by 3 bases and J by 0 bases, leaving 15 bases between them. CDR3 size: 17 residues.

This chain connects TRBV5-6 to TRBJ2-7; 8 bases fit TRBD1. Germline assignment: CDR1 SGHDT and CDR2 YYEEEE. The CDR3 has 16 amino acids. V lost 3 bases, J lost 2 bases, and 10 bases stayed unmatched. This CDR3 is CASSSVWTGTTYEQYF. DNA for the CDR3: TGTGCCAGCAGCTCAGTGTGGACAGGGACGACCTACGAGCAGTACTTC. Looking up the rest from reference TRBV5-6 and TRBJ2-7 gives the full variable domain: DAGVTQSPTHLIKTRGQQVTLRCSPKSGHDTVSWYQQALGQGPQFIFQYYEEEERQRGNFPDRFSGHQFPNYSSELNVNALLLGDSALYLCASSSVWTGTTYEQYFGPGTRLTVT.

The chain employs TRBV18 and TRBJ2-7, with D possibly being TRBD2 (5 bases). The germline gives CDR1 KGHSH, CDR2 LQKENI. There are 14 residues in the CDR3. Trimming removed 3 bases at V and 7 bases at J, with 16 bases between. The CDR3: CASSPGGNLREQYF. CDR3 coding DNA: TGTGCCAGCTCACCCGGAGGTAATTTGCGGGAGCAGTACTTC.

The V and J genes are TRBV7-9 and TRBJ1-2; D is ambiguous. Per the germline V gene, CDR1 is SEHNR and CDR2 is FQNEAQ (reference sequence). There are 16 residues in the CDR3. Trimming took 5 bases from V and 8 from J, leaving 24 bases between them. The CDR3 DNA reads TGTGCCAGCAGCGGCTACCGACAATGGGAGGAAGAAGGCTACACCTTC. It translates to CASSGYRQWEEEGYTF.

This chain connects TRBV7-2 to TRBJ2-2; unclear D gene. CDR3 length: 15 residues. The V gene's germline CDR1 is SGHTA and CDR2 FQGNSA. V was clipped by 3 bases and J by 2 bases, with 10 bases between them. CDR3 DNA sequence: TGTGCCAGCAGCTTGCTAGGCTCTAACACCGGGGAGCTGTTTTTT. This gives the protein CASSLLGSNTGELFF.

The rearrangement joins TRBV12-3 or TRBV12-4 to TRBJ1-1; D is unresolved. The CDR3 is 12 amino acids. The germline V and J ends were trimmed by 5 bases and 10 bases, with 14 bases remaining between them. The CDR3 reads CASSPNLARAFF. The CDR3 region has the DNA TGTGCCAGCAGTCCCAACCTCGCGAGAGCTTTCTTT.

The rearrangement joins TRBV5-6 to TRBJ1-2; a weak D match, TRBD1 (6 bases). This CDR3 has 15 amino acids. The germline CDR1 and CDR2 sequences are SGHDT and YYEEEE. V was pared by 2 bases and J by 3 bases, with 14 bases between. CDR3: CASSFSSGTHYGYTF. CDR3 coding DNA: TGTGCCAGCAGCTTTTCTTCGGGGACACACTATGGCTACACCTTC.

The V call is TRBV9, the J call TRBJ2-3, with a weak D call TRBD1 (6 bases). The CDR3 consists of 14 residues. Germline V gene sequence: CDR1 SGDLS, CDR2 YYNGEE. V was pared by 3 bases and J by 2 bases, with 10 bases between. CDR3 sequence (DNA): TGTGCCAGCAGCGCGGACAGTCTCACAGATACGCAGTATTTT. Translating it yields CASSADSLTDTQYF.

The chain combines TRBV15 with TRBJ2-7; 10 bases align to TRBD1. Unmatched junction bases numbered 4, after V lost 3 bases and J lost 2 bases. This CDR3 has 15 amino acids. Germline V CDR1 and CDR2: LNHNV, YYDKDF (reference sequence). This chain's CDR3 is CATSRRTGGPYEQYF. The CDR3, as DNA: TGTGCCACCAGCAGGAGGACAGGGGGTCCCTACGAGCAGTACTTC.

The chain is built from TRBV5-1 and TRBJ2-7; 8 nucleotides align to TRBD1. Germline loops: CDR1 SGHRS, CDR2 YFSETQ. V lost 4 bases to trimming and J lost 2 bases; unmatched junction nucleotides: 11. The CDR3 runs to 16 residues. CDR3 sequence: CASSIHLDRETYEQYF. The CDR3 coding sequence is TGCGCCAGCAGCATCCACCTGGACAGGGAAACCTACGAGCAGTACTTC.

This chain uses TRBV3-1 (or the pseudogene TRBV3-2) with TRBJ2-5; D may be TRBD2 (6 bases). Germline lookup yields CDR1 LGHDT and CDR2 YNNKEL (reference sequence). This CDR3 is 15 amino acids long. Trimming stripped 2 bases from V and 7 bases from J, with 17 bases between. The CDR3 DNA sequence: TGTGCCAGCAGCCAATCTGGGGGGTCGGTCGGGACCCAGTACTTC. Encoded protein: CASSQSGGSVGTQYF.

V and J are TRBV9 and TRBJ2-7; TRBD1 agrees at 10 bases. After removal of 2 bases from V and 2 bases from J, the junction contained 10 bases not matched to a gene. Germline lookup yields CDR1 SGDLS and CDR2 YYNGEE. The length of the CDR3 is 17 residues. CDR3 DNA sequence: TGTGCCAGCAGCGTCGCCCCGGGAGGACAGGGGGCCTACGAGCAGTACTTC. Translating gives CASSVAPGGQGAYEQYF.

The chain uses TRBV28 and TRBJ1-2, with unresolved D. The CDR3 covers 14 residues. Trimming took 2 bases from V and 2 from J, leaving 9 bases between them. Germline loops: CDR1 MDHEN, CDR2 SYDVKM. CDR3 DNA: TGTGCCAGCAGTTTAGGAAGCAGGAACTATGGCTACACCTTC. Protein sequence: CASSLGSRNYGYTF.

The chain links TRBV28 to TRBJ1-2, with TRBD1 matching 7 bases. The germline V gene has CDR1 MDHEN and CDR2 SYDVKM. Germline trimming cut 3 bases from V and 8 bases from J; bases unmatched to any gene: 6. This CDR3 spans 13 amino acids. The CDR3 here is CASSFNRGSGYTF. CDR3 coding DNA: TGTGCCAGCAGTTTTAACAGGGGCAGCGGCTACACCTTC.

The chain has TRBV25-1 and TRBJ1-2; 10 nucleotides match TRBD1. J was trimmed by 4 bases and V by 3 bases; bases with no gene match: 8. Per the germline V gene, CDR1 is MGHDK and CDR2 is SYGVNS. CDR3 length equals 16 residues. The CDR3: CASSENSGQGGYGYTF. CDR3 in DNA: TGTGCCAGCAGTGAGAACTCTGGACAGGGGGGCTATGGCTACACCTTC.

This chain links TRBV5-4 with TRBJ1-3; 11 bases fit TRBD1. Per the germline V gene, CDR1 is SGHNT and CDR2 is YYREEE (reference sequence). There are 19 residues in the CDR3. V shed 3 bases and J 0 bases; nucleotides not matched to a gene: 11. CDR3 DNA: TGTGCCAGCAGCTCACGGAGGACAGGGGGCGATCACTCTGGAAACACCATATATTTT. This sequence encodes CASSSRRTGGDHSGNTIYF.